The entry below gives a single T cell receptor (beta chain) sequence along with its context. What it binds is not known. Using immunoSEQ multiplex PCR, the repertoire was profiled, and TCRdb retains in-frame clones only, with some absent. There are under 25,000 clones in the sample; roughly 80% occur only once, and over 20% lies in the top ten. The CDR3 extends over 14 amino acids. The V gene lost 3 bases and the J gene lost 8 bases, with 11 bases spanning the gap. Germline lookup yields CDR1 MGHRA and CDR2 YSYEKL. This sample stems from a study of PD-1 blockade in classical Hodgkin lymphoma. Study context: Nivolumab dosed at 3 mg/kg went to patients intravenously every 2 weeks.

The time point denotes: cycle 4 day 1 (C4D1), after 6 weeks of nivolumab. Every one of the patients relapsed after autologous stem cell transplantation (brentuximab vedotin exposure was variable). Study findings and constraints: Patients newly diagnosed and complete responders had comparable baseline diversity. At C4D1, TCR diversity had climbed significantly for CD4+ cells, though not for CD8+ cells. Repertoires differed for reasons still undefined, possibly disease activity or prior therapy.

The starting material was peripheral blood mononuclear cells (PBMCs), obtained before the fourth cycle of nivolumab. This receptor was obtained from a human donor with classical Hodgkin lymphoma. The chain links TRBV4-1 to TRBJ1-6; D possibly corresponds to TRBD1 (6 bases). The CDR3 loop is CASSQPTGYSPLHF. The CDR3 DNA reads TGCGCCAGCAGCCAGCCGACAGGTTATTCACCCCTCCACTTT.